These 20 T cell receptor beta chains came from one sample sequenced in a study of monozygotic twins with inflammatory bowel disease. TCRdb reprocessed the 5' RACE reads, keeping one entry per CDR3 protein, no DNA. The sample is made up of more than 95,000 distinct CDR3 sequences, and the top ten hold 1.9% of it. The sequencing sample was made of blood. Every receptor here comes from a human donor with ulcerative colitis or Crohn's disease, or a healthy co-twin of an affected twin (not recorded which).

The chain joins TRBV25-1 to TRBJ1-6; as DNA is missing, the TRBD1 call by TCRdb cannot be tested. Germline values: CDR1 MGHDK, CDR2 SYGVNS. The CDR3 totals 18 residues. The CDR3 loop reads CASSGSGQQSSYNSPLHF.

CDR3 amino acids: CASSGTRHETQYF. The chain uses TRBV18 and TRBJ2-5; the TCRdb D gene call, TRBD1, has no DNA to confirm it. This CDR3 region has 13 residues. Germline V lookup: CDR1 KGHSH, CDR2 LQKENI.

The chain has TRBV20-1 and TRBJ1-1. The germline V gene has CDR1 DFQATT and CDR2 SNEGSKA (reference sequence). This CDR3 has 13 amino acids. The CDR3 loop is CSGRGQLNTEAFF.

The chain is built from TRBV12-3 or TRBV12-4 and TRBJ1-5. CDR3 length equals 14 residues. CDR3 sequence: CASSLIRGGQPQHF.

This chain connects TRBV5-1 to TRBJ1-5; TCRdb returns TRBD1, unconfirmable since there is no DNA. The length of the CDR3 is 16 residues. Germline CDR1 SGHRS, CDR2 YFSETQ. CDR3 in amino acids: CASSVGDRNSNQPQHF.

The rearrangement joins TRBV28 to TRBJ2-1; TCRdb designates TRBD2, a call that cannot be tested without DNA. The CDR3 is made up of 16 amino acids. CDR1 is MDHEN and CDR2 is SYDVKM in the germline V gene. The CDR3 is CASKELAGGRGNEQFF. Full variable domain (missing parts from reference TRBV28 and TRBJ2-1): DVKVTQSSRYLVKRTGEKVFLECVQDMDHENMFWYRQDPGLGLRLIYFSYDVKMKEKGDIPEGYSVSREKKERFSLILESASTNQTSMYLCASKELAGGRGNEQFFGPGTRLTVL.

This rearrangement joins TRBV10-2 to TRBJ2-5; the D call from TCRdb, TRBD1, cannot be confirmed without DNA. Germline CDR1 and CDR2: WSHSY and SAAADI. CDR3 length: 15 residues. CDR3 region: CASSDRAGQQETQYF.

The V call is TRBV5-1, the J call TRBJ2-2; TCRdb's assignment of TRBD1 cannot be checked, as there is no DNA. The length of the CDR3 is 14 residues. The germline V gene encodes CDR1 SGHRS and CDR2 YFSETQ. The CDR3 reads CASSFTGFPGELFF. Variable domain in full (rest from reference TRBV5-1 and TRBJ2-2): KAGVTQTPRYLIKTRGQQVTLSCSPISGHRSVSWYQQTPGQGLQFLFEYFSETQRNKGNFPGRFSGRQFSNSRSEMNVSTLELGDSALYLCASSFTGFPGELFFGEGSRLTVL.

The genes are TRBV27 and TRBJ2-3; TCRdb picks TRBD1, but there is no DNA to check that call. CDR1 MNHEY and CDR2 SMNVEV come from the germline V gene (reference sequence). The CDR3 sequence is 15 residues long. The CDR3 spells CASSGRTPGADTQYF.

CDR3: CASSFRGPKGEQYF. The V and J genes are TRBV7-2 and TRBJ2-7; TCRdb picks TRBD1, but there is no DNA to check that call. This CDR3 has 14 amino acids. Germline CDR1 and CDR2: SGHTA and FQGNSA. Full variable domain (missing parts from reference TRBV7-2 and TRBJ2-7): GAGVSQSPSNKVTEKGKDVELRCDPISGHTALYWYRQSLGQGLEFLIYFQGNSAPDKSGLPSDRFSAERTGGSVSTLTIQRTQQEDSAVYLCASSFRGPKGEQYFGPGTRLTVT.

This chain joins TRBV20-1 and TRBJ2-7. The germline V gene has CDR1 DFQATT and CDR2 SNEGSKA (reference sequence). CDR3 length: 12 amino acids. The CDR3 spells CSASYLTYEQYF.

Here the CDR3 reads CASSHLYPTNEKLFF. This chain uses TRBV4-3 with TRBJ1-4. There are 15 residues in the CDR3. The germline CDR1 and CDR2 sequences are LGHNA and YSLEER.

The chain joins TRBV7-3 to TRBJ2-3. Germline CDR1 is SGHTA and CDR2 is FQGTGA. The CDR3 totals 14 residues. CDR3 residues: CASSVTYAGDTQYF.

This CDR3 reads CASSPGTGRESEQFF. V gene TRBV12-3 or TRBV12-4 combines with J gene TRBJ2-1; TCRdb designates TRBD1, a call that cannot be tested without DNA. This CDR3 region has 15 residues.

The chain has TRBV9 and TRBJ2-7. Germline CDR1 SGDLS, CDR2 YYNGEE. There are 14 residues in the CDR3. CDR3 sequence: CASSVALGRYEQYF.

This rearrangement joins TRBV5-4 to TRBJ2-5; absent DNA, TCRdb's TRBD2 call cannot be checked. This CDR3 comprises 14 residues. In germline, CDR1 is SGHNT, CDR2 YYREEE (reference sequence). CDR3 residues: CASSFETSGETQYF.

CDR3 loop: CASSFPLAVATGELFF. The J gene is TRBJ2-2, the V gene TRBV7-9. This CDR3 region has 16 residues. The germline V gene has CDR1 SEHNR and CDR2 FQNEAQ (reference sequence).

V usage is TRBV20-1 and J usage is TRBJ2-3; TCRdb names TRBD1, which stays unverified in the absence of DNA. Germline lookup yields CDR1 DFQATT and CDR2 SNEGSKA (reference sequence). The CDR3 is made up of 15 amino acids. The CDR3 is CSAPPPVSGTDTQYF.

This chain uses TRBV5-1 with TRBJ1-6. The germline gives CDR1 SGHRS, CDR2 YFSETQ. The CDR3 runs 14 residues. Here the CDR3 reads CASSYWTANSPLHF.

V and J are TRBV20-1 and TRBJ2-5; the D call of TRBD2 rests on TCRdb alone, since no DNA is present to check it. Per the germline V gene, CDR1 is DFQATT and CDR2 is SNEGSKA (reference sequence). The CDR3 has 17 amino acids. This CDR3 is CSATPRRLAGDRETQYF.